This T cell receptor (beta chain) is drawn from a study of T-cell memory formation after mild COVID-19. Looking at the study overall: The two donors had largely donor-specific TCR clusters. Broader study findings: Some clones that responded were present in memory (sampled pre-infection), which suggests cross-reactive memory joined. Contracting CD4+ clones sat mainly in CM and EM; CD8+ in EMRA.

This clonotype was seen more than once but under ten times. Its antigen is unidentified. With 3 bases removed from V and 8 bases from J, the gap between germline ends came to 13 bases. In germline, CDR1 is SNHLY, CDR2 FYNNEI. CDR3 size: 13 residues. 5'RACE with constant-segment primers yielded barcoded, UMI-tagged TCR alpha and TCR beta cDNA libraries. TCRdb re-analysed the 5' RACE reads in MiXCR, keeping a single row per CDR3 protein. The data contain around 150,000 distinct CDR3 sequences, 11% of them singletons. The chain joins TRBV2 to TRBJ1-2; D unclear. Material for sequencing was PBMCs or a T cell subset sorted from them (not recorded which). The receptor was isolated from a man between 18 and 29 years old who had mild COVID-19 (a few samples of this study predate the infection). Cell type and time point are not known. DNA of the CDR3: TGTGCCAGCAGTGAGTCTCAGACAAGCGGCTACACCTTC. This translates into CASSESQTSGYTF.